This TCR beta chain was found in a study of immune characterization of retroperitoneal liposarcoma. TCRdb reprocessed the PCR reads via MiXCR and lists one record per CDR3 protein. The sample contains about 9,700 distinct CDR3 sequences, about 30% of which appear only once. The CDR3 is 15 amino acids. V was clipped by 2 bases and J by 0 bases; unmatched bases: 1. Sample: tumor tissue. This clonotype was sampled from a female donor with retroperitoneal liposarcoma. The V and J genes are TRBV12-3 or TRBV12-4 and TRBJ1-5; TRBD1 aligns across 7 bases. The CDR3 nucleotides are TGTGCCAGCAGTTTAACAGGGGATAGCAATCAGCCCCAGCATTTT. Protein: CASSLTGDSNQPQHF.